The 19 T cell receptor beta chains reported below all come from one sample, sequenced in a study of shared clonotypes between healthy human individuals. Clones were sequenced by immunoSEQ multiplex PCR, and TCRdb holds only the in-frame ones, with some missing. The sample carries some 2,000,000 clones, around 95% recorded once. The sequencing sample was made of naive CD4+ T cells sorted from blood. Documented subset: CD45RA+ positively selected. The source of these receptors is a man between 18 and 29 years old in good health.

Turning to this clone: Other DNA sequences from this sample encode an identical CDR3 as well. The chain uses TRBV6-1 and TRBJ1-5; 7 bases fit TRBD1. The CDR3 covers 14 residues. The germline CDR1 and CDR2 sequences are MNHNS and SASEGT. V was pared by 4 bases and J by 3 bases, with 3 bases of the junction left unmatched. The DNA for the CDR3 is TGTGCCAGCAGTGCCGGACAGGTCAATCAGCCCCAGCATTTT. Translated: CASSAGQVNQPQHF.

This sequence joins TRBV4-1 and TRBJ2-3, with TRBD2 identical over 11 bases. J gave up 5 bases and V 2 bases, and 9 bases lay outside the gene matches. The CDR3 loop spans 17 amino acids. Germline values: CDR1 MGHRA, CDR2 YSYEKL. For the CDR3, the DNA is TGCGCCAGCAGCCAAACCTTAGCGGGAGGGCCCTTAGATACGCAGTATTTT. Protein product: CASSQTLAGGPLDTQYF.

This chain links TRBV25-1 with TRBJ2-3; 11 nucleotides align to TRBD1. The CDR3 is 14 residues long. Germline loops: CDR1 MGHDK, CDR2 SYGVNS. Germline trimming cut 4 bases from V and 7 bases from J; bases unmatched to any gene: 4. The CDR3 is CASSGTGGVNTQYF. For the CDR3, the DNA is TGTGCCAGCAGTGGGACAGGGGGCGTGAATACGCAGTATTTT.

V and J are TRBV7-8 and TRBJ1-5, with D uncertain. The CDR3 runs to 13 residues. Per the germline V gene, CDR1 is SGHVS and CDR2 is FQNEAQ. Trimming took 5 bases from V and 5 from J, leaving 10 bases between them. CDR3 sequence: CASSRGSDQPQHF. The CDR3 region has the DNA TGTGCCAGCAGCCGAGGGAGCGATCAGCCCCAGCATTTT.

This rearrangement joins TRBV2 to TRBJ1-6; D is possibly TRBD1 (6 bases). The CDR3 contains 15 residues. The germline V gene encodes CDR1 SNHLY and CDR2 FYNNEI. The V end was cut by 6 bases, the J end by 6 bases, with 15 bases between. The CDR3 spells CASRRQDTSNSPLHF. The DNA for the CDR3 is TGTGCCAGCAGGAGACAGGATACGAGTAATTCACCCCTCCACTTT.

The J gene is TRBJ1-6, the V gene TRBV21-1; the table's D call, TRBD1, has no DNA check behind it. TRBV21-1 is tagged as a pseudogene. The CDR3 has 13 residues. As DNA, the CDR3 is TGTGCCAGCAGCCCGGGACAGGATTCACCCCTCCACTTT. Translation: CASSPGQDSPLHF.

The chain has TRBV29-1 and TRBJ1-2, with a weak D call TRBD1 (6 bases). CDR1 is SQVTM and CDR2 is ANQGSEA in the germline V gene. The V end was cut by 4 bases, the J end by 3 bases, with 12 bases between. The CDR3 spans 13 residues. CDR3 sequence (DNA): TGCAGCGTTGTGGTCGGACAGTACTATGGCTACACCTTC. This gives the protein CSVVVGQYYGYTF.

Concerning this clone: The sample contains more than one DNA sequence encoding this CDR3. The rearrangement uses TRBV7-9 and TRBJ1-5; unclear D gene. The CDR3 runs 16 residues. Germline CDR1 SEHNR, CDR2 FQNEAQ (reference sequence). The ends were cut back, 0 bases at V and 0 bases at J, with 9 bases in the middle. CDR3 sequence reads: CASSLAGSNSNQPQHF. The CDR3 region has the DNA TGTGCCAGCAGCTTAGCAGGCAGCAATAGCAATCAGCCCCAGCATTTT.

V usage is TRBV15 and J usage is TRBJ1-6; D remains ambiguous. Per the germline V gene, CDR1 is LNHNV and CDR2 is YYDKDF (reference sequence). Trimming took 0 bases from V and 5 from J, leaving 8 bases between them. CDR3 size: 15 residues. The CDR3 loop reads CATSRDRPDNSPLHF. In DNA, the CDR3 is TGTGCCACCAGCAGAGACAGGCCGGATAATTCACCCCTCCACTTT.

The rearrangement joins TRBV27 to TRBJ2-3; D perhaps matches TRBD2 (7 bases). The CDR3 consists of 16 residues. The V and J ends lost 6 bases and 1 base respectively, with 17 bases between them. Germline CDR1 and CDR2: MNHEY and SMNVEV (reference sequence). The CDR3 reads CASRASGGGGTDTQYF. CDR3 DNA sequence: TGTGCCAGCAGGGCTTCGGGGGGCGGGGGCACAGATACGCAGTATTTT.

The genes are TRBV28 and TRBJ2-5; TRBD1 or TRBD2 may be the D gene (5 bases each). Germline V gene sequence: CDR1 MDHEN, CDR2 SYDVKM. The CDR3 length is 14 residues. Trimming left V 4 bases short and J 5 bases short, with 14 bases between. CDR3 region: CASSSPGRDETQYF. DNA for the CDR3: TGTGCCAGCAGTTCCCCCGGCAGGGACGAGACCCAGTACTTC.

This clone was counted between two and nine times. CDR3 loop: CAITAATYEQYF. CDR3 sequence (DNA): TGTGCCATCACGGCGGCAACCTACGAGCAGTACTTC. The rearrangement uses TRBV10-3 and TRBJ2-7; D unclear. Germline lookup yields CDR1 ENHRY and CDR2 SYGVKD. The CDR3 sequence is 12 residues long. V lost 7 bases and J lost 2, with 9 bases in between.

The chain has TRBV7-8 and TRBJ2-1; D gene ambiguous. Germline V gene data show CDR1 as SGHVS and CDR2 as FQNEAQ. V was clipped by 1 base and J by 5 bases, with 12 bases between them. CDR3 length: 15 amino acids. CDR3 nucleotides: TGTGCCAGCAGCTTAGAAGGGCTAGGACACAATGAGCAGTTCTTC. Translation gives CASSLEGLGHNEQFF.

CDR3 DNA: TGTGCCAGCAGCCACCAAACCTACGAGCAGTACTTC. It yields the protein CASSHQTYEQYF. The chain recombines TRBV7-2 with TRBJ2-7, with no clear D. The CDR3 consists of 12 residues. The germline gives CDR1 SGHTA, CDR2 FQGNSA. Trimming removed 5 bases at V and 2 bases at J, with 7 bases between.

The V and J genes are TRBV19 and TRBJ2-7, with TRBD2 identical over 8 bases. Germline CDR1 reads LNHDA; CDR2 reads SQIVND (reference sequence). This CDR3 region has 14 residues. The V gene end was trimmed by 9 bases and the J gene end by 2 bases; junction bases not matched to a gene: 9. CDR3 residues: CARGLVRDPYEQYF. The DNA for the CDR3 is TGTGCCAGGGGACTAGTTCGCGACCCCTACGAGCAGTACTTC.

About this clone: Different DNA sequences within this sample yield the same CDR3. V is TRBV7-9 and J is TRBJ1-5; 7 bases are a match to TRBD1. The CDR3 spans 15 residues. CDR1 is SEHNR and CDR2 is FQNEAQ in the germline V gene (reference sequence). The J segment lost 4 bases and the V segment lost 5 bases, leaving 8 bases of the junction unmatched. CDR3 residues: CASSLEGAGNQPQHF. Written as DNA, the CDR3 is TGTGCCAGCAGCCTGGAGGGGGCGGGTAATCAGCCCCAGCATTTT.

Here the CDR3 reads CASKTPGVNTYEQYF. For the CDR3, the DNA is TGTGCCAGCAAAACCCCAGGGGTTAATACCTACGAGCAGTACTTC. This rearrangement joins TRBV6-6 to TRBJ2-7; a weak D match, TRBD1 (6 bases). Looked up from germline, CDR1 is MNHNY and CDR2 is SVGAGI (reference sequence). The length of the CDR3 is 15 residues. V lost 7 bases to trimming and J lost 2 bases, with 18 bases between them.

The chain combines TRBV25-1 with TRBJ1-6; D gene unclear. There are 15 residues in the CDR3. The V gene's germline CDR1 is MGHDK and CDR2 SYGVNS. Trimming left V 3 bases short and J 6 bases short, with 12 bases between. The CDR3 protein is CASSDPGRSNSPLHF. Written as DNA, the CDR3 is TGTGCCAGCAGTGACCCCGGACGGAGTAATTCACCCCTCCACTTT.

This clone was seen a single time. The chain is built from TRBV28 and TRBJ2-7; 7 bases are shared with TRBD1. Per the germline V gene, CDR1 is MDHEN and CDR2 is SYDVKM. The CDR3 covers 11 residues. The junction had 7 bases not matched to a gene; V was cut back by 10 bases and J by 7 bases. The CDR3 is CAIMDRREQYF. The DNA for the CDR3 is TGTGCCATCATGGACAGGAGAGAGCAGTACTTC.